This T cell receptor (beta chain) was recorded in a study of blood T cell repertoires in COVID-19. Across the study: COVID-19 samples collected from the United States, Italy and Spain covered acute and convalescent phases. From T cells, B-cell-depleted T cells, or PBMCs came the material, which was cDNA or gDNA.

Trimming removed 0 bases at V and 11 bases at J, with 14 bases between. Germline V CDR1 and CDR2: GTSNPN, SVGIG (reference sequence). The CDR3 is 14 amino acids. Libraries were prepared by immunoSEQ multiplex PCR; TCRdb keeps only in-frame clonotypes and omits some of them. The repertoire holds 70,000 to 100,000 clones, with around 85% as singletons. Those enrolled in Seattle joined during active infection and were followed longitudinally afterward. The chain couples TRBV30 to TRBJ1-6; maybe TRBD1 (5 bases). This clonotype was obtained from a woman aged 60-75 years with COVID-19, enrolled during active disease. The specimen was peripheral blood. The CDR3 spells CAWSVSGGVTPLHF. CDR3 DNA sequence: TGTGCCTGGAGTGTTTCGGGGGGAGTGACACCCCTCCACTTT. Together with reference TRBV30 and TRBJ1-6, the CDR3 gives the full variable domain: SQTIHQWPATLVQPVGSPLSLECTVEGTSNPNLYWYRQAAGRGLQLLFYSVGIGQISSEVPQNLSASRPQDRQFILSSKKLLLSDSGFYLCAWSVSGGVTPLHFGNGTRLTVT.